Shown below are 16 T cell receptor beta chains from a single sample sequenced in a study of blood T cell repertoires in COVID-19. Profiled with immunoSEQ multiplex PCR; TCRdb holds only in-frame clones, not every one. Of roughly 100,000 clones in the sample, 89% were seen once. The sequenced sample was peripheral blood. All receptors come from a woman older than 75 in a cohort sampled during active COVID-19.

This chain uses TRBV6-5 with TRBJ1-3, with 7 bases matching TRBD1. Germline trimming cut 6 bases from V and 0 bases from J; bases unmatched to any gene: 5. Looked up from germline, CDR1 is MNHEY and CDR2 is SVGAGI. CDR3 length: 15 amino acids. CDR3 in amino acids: CASSQQGVSGNTIYF. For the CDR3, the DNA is TGTGCCAGCAGCCAGCAGGGGGTCTCTGGAAACACCATATATTTT.

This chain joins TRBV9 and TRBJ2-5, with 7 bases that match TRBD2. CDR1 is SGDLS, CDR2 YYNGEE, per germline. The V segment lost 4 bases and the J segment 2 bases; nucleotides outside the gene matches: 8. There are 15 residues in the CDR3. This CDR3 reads CASSSGAGEQETQYF. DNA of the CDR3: TGTGCCAGCAGCAGTGGGGCGGGGGAGCAAGAGACCCAGTACTTC.

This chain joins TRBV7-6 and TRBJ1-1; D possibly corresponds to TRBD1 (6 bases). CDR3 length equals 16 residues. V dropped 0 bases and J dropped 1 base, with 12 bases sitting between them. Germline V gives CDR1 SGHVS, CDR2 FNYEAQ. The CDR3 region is CASSLAGGPGNTEAFF. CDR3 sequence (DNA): TGTGCCAGCAGCTTAGCCGGGGGGCCGGGGAACACTGAAGCTTTCTTT. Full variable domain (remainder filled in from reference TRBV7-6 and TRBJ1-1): GAGVSQSPRYKVTKRGQDVALRCDPISGHVSLYWYRQALGQGPEFLTYFNYEAQQDKSGLPNDRFSAERPEGSISTLTIQRTEQRDSAMYRCASSLAGGPGNTEAFFGQGTRLTVV.

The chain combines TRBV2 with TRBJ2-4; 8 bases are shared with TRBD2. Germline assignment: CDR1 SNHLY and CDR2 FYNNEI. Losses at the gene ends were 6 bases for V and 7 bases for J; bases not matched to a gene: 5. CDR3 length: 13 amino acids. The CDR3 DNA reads TGTGCCAGCAGCGTGTCTAGCGGGAACATTCAGTACTTC. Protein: CASSVSSGNIQYF.

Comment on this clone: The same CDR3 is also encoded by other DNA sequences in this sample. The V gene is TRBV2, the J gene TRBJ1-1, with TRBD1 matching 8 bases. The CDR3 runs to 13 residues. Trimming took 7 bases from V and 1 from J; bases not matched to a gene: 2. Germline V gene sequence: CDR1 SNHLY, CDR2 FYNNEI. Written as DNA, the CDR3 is TGTGCCAGCACTGGACAGGGGAACACTGAAGCTTTCTTT. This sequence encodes CASTGQGNTEAFF.

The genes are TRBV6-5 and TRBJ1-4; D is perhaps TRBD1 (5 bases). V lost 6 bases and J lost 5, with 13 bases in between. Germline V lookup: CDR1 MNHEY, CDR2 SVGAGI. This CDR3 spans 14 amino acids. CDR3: CASRETALNEKLFF. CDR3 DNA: TGTGCCAGCAGAGAGACAGCCTTGAATGAAAAACTGTTTTTT.

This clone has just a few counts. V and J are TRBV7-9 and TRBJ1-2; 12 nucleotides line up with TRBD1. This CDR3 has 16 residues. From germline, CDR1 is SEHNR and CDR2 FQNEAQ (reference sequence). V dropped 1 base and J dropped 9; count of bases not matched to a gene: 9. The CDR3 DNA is TGTGCCAGCAGCTTAGGGGGGACAGGGGGCTACGATCGCTACACCTTC. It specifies CASSLGGTGGYDRYTF.

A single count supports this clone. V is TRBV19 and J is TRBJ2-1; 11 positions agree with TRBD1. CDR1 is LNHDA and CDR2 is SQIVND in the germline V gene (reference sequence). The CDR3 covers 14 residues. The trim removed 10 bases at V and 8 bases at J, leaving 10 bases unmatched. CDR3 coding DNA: TGTGCCACCGGGGTGGACAGGGGGCTCGATGAGCAGTTCTTC. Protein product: CATGVDRGLDEQFF.

CDR3 sequence: CASREDFTDTQYF. Written as DNA, the CDR3 is TGCGCCAGTCGCGAGGATTTTACAGATACGCAGTATTTT. V is TRBV4-1 and J is TRBJ2-3; D is unresolved. The V end was cut by 9 bases, the J end by 3 bases, with 13 bases between. The CDR3 spans 13 residues. Germline V gene sequence: CDR1 MGHRA, CDR2 YSYEKL.

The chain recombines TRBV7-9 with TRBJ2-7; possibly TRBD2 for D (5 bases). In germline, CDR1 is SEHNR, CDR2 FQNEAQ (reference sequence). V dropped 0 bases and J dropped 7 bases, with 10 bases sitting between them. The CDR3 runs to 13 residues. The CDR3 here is CASSLARGGEQYF. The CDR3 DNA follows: TGTGCCAGCAGCTTAGCGCGTGGCGGGGAGCAGTACTTC.

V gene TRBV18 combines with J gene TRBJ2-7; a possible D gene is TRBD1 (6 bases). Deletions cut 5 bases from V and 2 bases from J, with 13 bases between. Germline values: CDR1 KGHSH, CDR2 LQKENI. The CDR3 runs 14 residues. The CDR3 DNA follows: TGTGCCAGCTCAAAGGGGGACCAAGCCTACGAGCAGTACTTC. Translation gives CASSKGDQAYEQYF.

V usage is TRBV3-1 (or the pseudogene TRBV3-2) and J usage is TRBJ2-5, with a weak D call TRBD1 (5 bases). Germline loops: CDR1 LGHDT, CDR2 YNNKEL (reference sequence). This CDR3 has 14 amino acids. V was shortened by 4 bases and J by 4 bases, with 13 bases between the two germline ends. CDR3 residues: CASSPRAIGETQYF. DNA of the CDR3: TGTGCCAGCAGCCCCAGGGCGATTGGAGAGACCCAGTACTTC.

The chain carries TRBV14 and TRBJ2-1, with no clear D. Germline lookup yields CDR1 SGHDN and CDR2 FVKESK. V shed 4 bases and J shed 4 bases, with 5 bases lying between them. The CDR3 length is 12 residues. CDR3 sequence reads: CASSPLYNEQFF. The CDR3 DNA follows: TGTGCCAGCAGCCCTCTGTACAATGAGCAGTTCTTC. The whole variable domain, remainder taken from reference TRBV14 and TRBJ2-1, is EAGVTQFPSHSVIEKGQTVTLRCDPISGHDNLYWYRRVMGKEIKFLLHFVKESKQDESGMPNNRFLAERTGGTYSTLKVQPAELEDSGVYFCASSPLYNEQFFGPGTRLTVL.

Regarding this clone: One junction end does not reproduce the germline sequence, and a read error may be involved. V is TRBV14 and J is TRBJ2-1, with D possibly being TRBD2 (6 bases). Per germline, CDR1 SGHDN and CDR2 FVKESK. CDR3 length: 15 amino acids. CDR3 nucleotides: TGTGCCAGCACCCAAACGGGACTTTCTTACAATGAGCAGTTCTTC. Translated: CASTQTGLSYNEQFF.

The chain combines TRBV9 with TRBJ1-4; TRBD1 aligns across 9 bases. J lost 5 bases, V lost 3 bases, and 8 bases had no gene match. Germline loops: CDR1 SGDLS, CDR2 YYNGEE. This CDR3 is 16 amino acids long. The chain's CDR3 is CASSGRGQGKNEKLFF. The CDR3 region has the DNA TGTGCCAGCAGCGGGAGGGGACAGGGAAAAAATGAAAAACTGTTTTTT.

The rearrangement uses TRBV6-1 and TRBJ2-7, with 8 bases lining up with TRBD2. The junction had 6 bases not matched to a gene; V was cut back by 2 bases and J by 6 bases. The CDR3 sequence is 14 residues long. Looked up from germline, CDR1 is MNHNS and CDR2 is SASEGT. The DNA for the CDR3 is TGTGCCAGCAGTGAACTTCGGACTAGCTCCGAGCAGTACTTC. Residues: CASSELRTSSEQYF.